The 4 T cell receptor beta chains reported below all come from one sample, sequenced in a study of CD8 T cells in Susac syndrome. Reverse transcription of about 0.5 to 1 ug RNA was carried out with random hexamers. TCRdb analysed the immunoSEQ multiplex PCR reads with MiXCR anew, one entry per CDR3 protein. This table holds over 300,000 distinct CDR3 sequences, under 95% found once. Specimen: CD4+ T cells from PBMCs. The origin of the receptors is a human donor with multiple sclerosis.

The CDR3 region has the DNA TGTGCCAGCAAGAACGTGGAGACCCAGTACTTC. Translated: CASKNVETQYF. The chain uses TRBV25-1 and TRBJ2-5; no reliable D call. Germline V gene lookup returns CDR1 MGHDK and CDR2 SYGVNS. The CDR3 has 11 residues. Trimming shortened V by 7 bases and J by 5 bases, and 8 bases separated the two germline ends. The full variable domain, in which reference TRBV25-1 and TRBJ2-5 provide the parts outside the CDR3, is EADIYQTPRYLVIGTGKKITLECSQTMGHDKMYWYQQDPGMELHLIHYSYGVNSTEKGDLSSESTVSRIRTEHFPLTLESARPSHTSQYLCASKNVETQYFGPGTRLLVL.

The CDR3 sequence: CASSLGGKDTQYF. CDR3 in DNA: TGCGCCAGCAGCTTGGGAGGCAAAGATACGCAGTATTTT. The rearrangement uses TRBV5-1 and TRBJ2-3; D uncertain. In germline, CDR1 is SGHRS, CDR2 YFSETQ. The length of the CDR3 is 13 residues. Trimming removed 0 bases from V and 5 bases from J, with 7 bases in between.

The rearrangement links TRBV5-1 to TRBJ2-3; 8 bases map to TRBD1. Germline CDR1 SGHRS, CDR2 YFSETQ. Trimming at V came to 6 bases and at J to 5 bases, leaving 11 bases not matched to a gene. CDR3 size: 15 residues. CDR3 sequence: CASTMAGRGQDTQYF. The CDR3 DNA is TGCGCCAGCACCATGGCGGGCAGGGGGCAAGATACGCAGTATTTT.

V is TRBV6-5 and J is TRBJ2-2; D call uncertain. The CDR3 totals 15 residues. Between the trimmed V and J ends, which lost 0 bases and 6 bases, there was a span of 11 bases. Germline CDR1 MNHEY, CDR2 SVGAGI. As DNA, the CDR3 is TGTGCCAGCAGTTACTCAACTATCGGAGCCGGGGAGCTGTTTTTT. This codes for CASSYSTIGAGELFF.